This TCR beta chain stems from a study of blood T cell repertoires in COVID-19. Study details: In each case, the material was cDNA or gDNA derived from T cells, B-cell-depleted T cells, or PBMCs.

Repertoires were generated with immunoSEQ multiplex PCR, while TCRdb's copy carries only in-frame clones and drops some. Among 250,000 to 350,000 clones, roughly 88% were seen once, and the ten largest hold roughly 2.9%. The CDR3 consists of 14 residues. V gave up 1 base and J gave up 4 bases, with 11 bases separating them. CDR1 and CDR2 (germline): SGHNT, YYREEE (reference sequence). The TCR was taken from a woman in her thirties with COVID-19, enrolled during active disease. The chain combines TRBV5-4 with TRBJ1-2; D is undetermined. The sequencing input was peripheral blood. The CDR3 DNA is TGTGCCAGCAGCTTGAGTGCAGATATCTATGGCTACACCTTC. Residues: CASSLSADIYGYTF.